These T cell receptor beta chains were read from a single sample in a study of shared clonotypes between healthy human individuals. Measured with immunoSEQ multiplex PCR; TCRdb has only the in-frame clones, and not every one. The sample contains around 2,000,000 clones, 85% to 95% of which appear only once. The sample taken for sequencing was naive CD8+ T cells sorted from blood. All receptors come from a man aged 18 to 35 in good health. Each CDR3 is given with its conserved first and last residue. Each record gives: V gene, D gene, clone size, J gene, CDR3 DNA, CDR3 protein. A D gene is named only where the DNA matches it firmly. The size entry is marked missing in some rows and otherwise reads once, few, many or a size class.

>TRBV5-4|TRBD2|.|TRBJ2-1
TGTGCCAGCAGCTACGGGACTAGCTCTCCTGAGCAGTTCTTC
CASSYGTSSPEQFF
>TRBV2|.|.|TRBJ1-5
TGTGCCAGCATCAGAGACCTGTCTTGGAGCAATCAGCCCCAGCATTTT
CASIRDLSWSNQPQHF
>TRBV2|.|.|TRBJ2-2
TGTGCCAGCCCCAGCGGACCCACCGGGGAGCTGTTTTTT
CASPSGPTGELFF
>TRBV5-4|.|once|TRBJ1-4
TGTGCCAGCAGCTTGAAGCTAAATGAAAAACTGTTTTTT
CASSLKLNEKLFF
>TRBV7-6|.|.|TRBJ1-1
TGTGCCAGCAGCTCCTCCGGGAAAAATGAAGCTTTCTTT
CASSSSGKNEAFF
>TRBV11-3|.|.|TRBJ2-5
TGTGCCAGCAGCTCTGGGGCGGAGACCCAGTACTTC
CASSSGAETQYF
>TRBV2|TRBD1|once|TRBJ2-7
TGTGCCAGCAGGTCTCTGGGACAGGGGGCTTACGAGCAGTACTTC
CASRSLGQGAYEQYF
>TRBV7-6|.|.|TRBJ2-7
TGTGCCAGCAGCTTGCGGGGCCACTCCTACGAGCAGTACTTC
CASSLRGHSYEQYF
>TRBV6-1|.|.|TRBJ1-3
TGTGCCAGCAGTGAACGTCCGAGCTCTGGAAACACCATATATTTT
CASSERPSSGNTIYF
>TRBV6-6|TRBD1|.|TRBJ2-1
TGTGCCAGCAGTAGCTGGACAGGGTTTAATGAGCAGTTCTTC
CASSSWTGFNEQFF
>TRBV7-6|.|.|TRBJ2-1
TGTGCCAGCAGCATCGAGAATGAGCAGTTCTTC
CASSIENEQFF
>TRBV5-1|TRBD2|.|TRBJ2-3
TGCGCCAGCAGCTTGGCCAGGCTAGCGGTAACTAGCACAGATACGCAGTATTTT
CASSLARLAVTSTDTQYF
>TRBV7-9|.|.|TRBJ1-2
TGTGCCAGCAGCGGGGACGGTAACTATGGCTACACCTTC
CASSGDGNYGYTF
>TRBV11-2|TRBD2|.|TRBJ2-1
TGTGCCAGCAGCTACCAAGCGGGGAGGGGCGGTGAGCAGTTCTTC
CASSYQAGRGGEQFF
>TRBV27|.|once|TRBJ2-1
TGTGCCAGCAGCAGGGGGGCCCTCTCCTACAATGAGCAGTTCTTC
CASSRGALSYNEQFF
>TRBV28|.|few|TRBJ1-6
TGTGCCAGCAGCCGAGGCGAGGGGTACAGTCTCGGTTCACCCCTCCACTTT
CASSRGEGYSLGSPLHF
>TRBV5-6|.|.|TRBJ1-5
TGTGCCAGCAGCTTGGTCTCGGCAGGGGATAAGCATTTT
CASSLVSAGDKHF
>TRBV10-3|.|.|TRBJ2-2
TGTGCCATCAGTGAAGAGGTGTCTGGGGTCGGGGAGCTGTTTTTT
CAISEEVSGVGELFF
>TRBV6-5|.|few|TRBJ2-2
TGTGCCAGCAGTTACGGCAAGAACACCGGGGAGCTGTTTTTT
CASSYGKNTGELFF
>TRBV7-9|.|.|TRBJ1-6
TGTGCCAGCAGCCCTCCCAGAATGGGACGAAATTCACCCCTCCACTTT
CASSPPRMGRNSPLHF
>TRBV10-2|.|.|TRBJ2-1
TGCGCCAGCAGTGACACGAATGAGCAGTTCTTC
CASSDTNEQFF
>TRBV4-2|TRBD2|.|TRBJ2-3
TGTGCCAGCAGCCAAGTAGGTAGCGGGGGGGCTAATACGCAGTATTTT
CASSQVGSGGANTQYF
>TRBV5-4|TRBD1|.|TRBJ2-7
TGTGCCAGCAGCTTTACCGGGACAGGGACTTCCTTCGAGCAGTACTTC
CASSFTGTGTSFEQYF
>TRBV29-1|.|.|TRBJ1-4
TGCAGCGTCGCCAGCTATCCAGCTAATGAAAAACTGTTTTTT
CSVASYPANEKLFF
>TRBV4-2|.|.|TRBJ1-2
TGTGCCAGCAGCCAAGATCGGGAAGGACACTATGGCTACACCTTC
CASSQDREGHYGYTF
>TRBV7-9|TRBD2|.|TRBJ2-4
TGTGCCAGCAGCCAGGGACTAGCGGGAGGGATCTCAGCCAAAAACATTCAGTACTTC
CASSQGLAGGISAKNIQYF
>TRBV2|TRBD2|once|TRBJ2-1
TGTGCCAGCAGAGAGACTAGCGGGGGGCAGCAGTTCTTC
CASRETSGGQQFF
>TRBV14|.|once|TRBJ2-7
TGTGCCAGCAGCCAACTTATAGTTAGCAACGAGCAGTACTTC
CASSQLIVSNEQYF
>TRBV5-1|.|.|TRBJ2-7
TGCGCCAGCAGCTTGACGATAGCTTTTTCCTACGAGCAGTACTTC
CASSLTIAFSYEQYF
>TRBV7-2|.|once|TRBJ2-7
TGTGCCAGCAGCCCGGAGGAGTGGTTTTCCTACGAGCAGTACTTC
CASSPEEWFSYEQYF
>TRBV7-9|TRBD2|.|TRBJ2-7
TGTGCCACCTCTAGCGGCTACGAGCAGTACTTC
CATSSGYEQYF
>TRBV7-8|.|.|TRBJ2-7
TGTGCCAGCAGCTTAGCGGCCTCCTACGAGCAGTACTTC
CASSLAASYEQYF
>TRBV6-5|.|.|TRBJ1-3
TGTGCCAGCGGGGCAGGGGCTGGAAACACCATATATTTT
CASGAGAGNTIYF
>TRBV4-1|.|.|TRBJ1-1
TGCGCCAGCAGCCCCGTAGGAGTGAACACTGAAGCTTTCTTT
CASSPVGVNTEAFF
>TRBV4-1|.|.|TRBJ2-5
TGCGCCAGCACGAATCCCGGGCAAGAGACCCAGTACTTC
CASTNPGQETQYF
>TRBV27|TRBD2|.|TRBJ2-5
TGTGCCAGCAGTTCCCGGGGACTAGCGGGAGTGGAGACCCAGTACTTC
CASSSRGLAGVETQYF
>TRBV7-9|.|.|TRBJ2-7
TGTGCCAGCAGCTCCCCTGGCGGGTTCTACGAGCAGTACTTC
CASSSPGGFYEQYF
>TRBV7-6|.|once|TRBJ2-1
TGTGCCAGCAGCTTAGCCTCCGGACAAGGGTTATACAATGAGCAGTTCTTC
CASSLASGQGLYNEQFF
>TRBV13|.|once|TRBJ2-5
TGTGCCAGCAGCCTGGACGCGGGGGAGACCCAGTACTTC
CASSLDAGETQYF
>TRBV5-4|.|.|TRBJ2-7
TGTGCCAGCAGCTTCGGCAGGGAGCTATACGAGCAGTACTTC
CASSFGRELYEQYF
>TRBV2|.|.|TRBJ2-1
TGTGCCAGCATTTGGTTCGCCGATGCCGACGAGCAGTTCTTC
CASIWFADADEQFF
>TRBV15|.|.|TRBJ1-1
TGTGCCACCAGCAGAGATCGTGGAGGGGGCACTGAAGCTTTCTTT
CATSRDRGGGTEAFF
>TRBV9|TRBD2|.|TRBJ2-1
TGTGCCAGCAGCGTAGTGGCGGGAGGCCCCGGCGGCTTTGACAATGAGCAGTTCTTC
CASSVVAGGPGGFDNEQFF
>TRBV19|.|.|TRBJ2-5
TGTGCCAGTAGCGACCGTTGGTACCAAGAGACCCAGTACTTC
CASSDRWYQETQYF
>TRBV6-5|TRBD2|.|TRBJ2-5
TGTGCCAGCAGTTACACTAGCGGGAAAGAGACCCAGTACTTC
CASSYTSGKETQYF
>TRBV9|.|.|TRBJ2-1
TGTGCCAGCAGCGTAGGGATTCAACAGGGTGACAATGAGCAGTTCTTC
CASSVGIQQGDNEQFF
>TRBV10-1|.|.|TRBJ2-5
TGCGCCAGCAGTCAAGGGTGGCATGAGACCCAGTACTTC
CASSQGWHETQYF
>TRBV18|.|few|TRBJ1-3
TGTGCCAGCTCACGTGAGGGTCCCCCTGGAAACACCATATATTTT
CASSREGPPGNTIYF
>TRBV5-5|.|once|TRBJ2-7
TGTGCCAGCAGCTCGGTCCCTGGGTCCTACGAGCAGTACTTC
CASSSVPGSYEQYF
>TRBV27|.|.|TRBJ2-7
TGTGCCAGCAGTTTATCAGGGGGCGAGCAGTACTTC
CASSLSGGEQYF
>TRBV19|.|.|TRBJ1-5
TGTGCCAGTAGTATTTTGCCAGGCAATCAGCCCCAGCATTTT
CASSILPGNQPQHF
>TRBV5-6|TRBD1|.|TRBJ1-2
TGTGCCAGCAGCCCAAACTTTCCTGACAGGGGCTATGGCTACACCTTC
CASSPNFPDRGYGYTF
>TRBV5-1|.|.|TRBJ2-7
TGCGCCAGCAGCGTGGGCCTAGGAAACACCTACGAGCAGTACTTC
CASSVGLGNTYEQYF
>TRBV19|TRBD2|.|TRBJ2-7
TGTGCCACCGGCGGGAGGGATAACGAGCAGTACTTC
CATGGRDNEQYF
>TRBV6-5|TRBD1|.|TRBJ1-4
TGTGCCAGCAGTTACTCGACAGGGCCCGGAGAAAAACTGTTTTTT
CASSYSTGPGEKLFF
>TRBV19|.|.|TRBJ1-2
TGTGCCAGTACCTTTGGGACATCTTCTAACTATGGCTACACCTTC
CASTFGTSSNYGYTF
>TRBV6-4|.|.|TRBJ2-6
TGTGCCAGCAGCCCAGCCGGCTTCTCTGGGGCCAACGTCCTGACTTTC
CASSPAGFSGANVLTF
>TRBV30|.|.|TRBJ2-5
TGTGCCTGGAGTGTATACGGCGGAGAGACCCAGTACTTC
CAWSVYGGETQYF
>TRBV2|.|.|TRBJ2-1
TGTGCCAGCAGGCTAGTCGGGAACAATGAGCAGTTCTTC
CASRLVGNNEQFF